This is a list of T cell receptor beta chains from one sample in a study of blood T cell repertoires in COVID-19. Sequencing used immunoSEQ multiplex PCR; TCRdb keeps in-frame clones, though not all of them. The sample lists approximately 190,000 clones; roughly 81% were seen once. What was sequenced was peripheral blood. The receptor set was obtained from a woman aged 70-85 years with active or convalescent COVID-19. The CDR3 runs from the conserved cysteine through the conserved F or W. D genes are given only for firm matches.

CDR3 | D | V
CASSQDRGGSYNEQFF | NA | TRBV5-1
CASSLRGFNYGYTF | NA | TRBV18
CASSYVLGTGNNEQFF | TRBD1 | TRBV6-6
CASRETGANQPQHF | TRBD1 | TRBV25-1
CASSLVPGFYSYTF | NA | TRBV27
CASSSRGTTDTQYF | NA | TRBV11-3
CASSTSSGPYEQYF | TRBD2 | TRBV4-2
CSVERQGGSSGNTIYF | TRBD1 | TRBV29-1
CASRVGQWNTEAFF | TRBD1 | TRBV28
CASFRDRGHTGELFF | TRBD1 | TRBV5-1
CASSIGVQVINEQFF | NA | TRBV19
CASSYTGLQETQYF | NA | TRBV7-9
CASRTGRGSYNSPLHF | TRBD1 | TRBV2
CASSLGQGTGNTIYF | NA | TRBV5-1
CASSHRSSYNSPLHF | NA | TRBV19
CARTGTSASDTQYF | TRBD2 | TRBV30
CASSRQGKYGYTF | TRBD1 | TRBV6-5
CASSLGLAQLPQYF | TRBD2 | TRBV5-1
CAWRPTFTGELFF | NA | TRBV30
CASSRQGLNTEAFF | TRBD1 | TRBV2
CASSQGGSGGYEQYF | NA | TRBV4-2
CASSVDGGTGYEQYF | TRBD1 | TRBV9
CASNPTSGHNEQFF | TRBD2 | TRBV19
CASRTSGSSQQYF | TRBD2 | TRBV28
CASSPGEYF | NA | TRBV5-5
CASSQDFTSGVSSYNEQFF | TRBD2 | TRBV4-2
CASRLKTGDLYEQYF | NA | TRBV6-5
CATRGGHNEQFF | TRBD2 | TRBV24-1
CATRGDGRNNEQFF | TRBD2 | TRBV24-1
CASSFRQGAGEQYF | TRBD1 | TRBV9
CASSFRGRGSSYNEQFF | TRBD2 | TRBV7-2
CASSAGPDRVKTQYF | TRBD1 | TRBV9
CASSPEGARGSPLHF | TRBD1 | TRBV18
CATSRDRSQSDYEQYF | NA | TRBV15
CSVARGDTIYF | TRBD1 | TRBV29-1
CASSPGRLSQFF | NA | TRBV7-9
CATADRGYGYTF | TRBD1 | TRBV24-1
CASSSDRQYNEQFF | TRBD1 | TRBV11-3
CATSDLTVGDTGELFF | NA | TRBV24-1
CASSLTRKQAEQFF | NA | TRBV2
CTSSQDRGGYTEAFF | NA | TRBV1
CASGSASYEQYF | NA | TRBV5-1
CASSLALLAGDNEQFF | TRBD2 | TRBV5-1